These 27 T cell receptor beta chains were sequenced from one sample in a study of T cells in Graves' hyperthyroidism and ophthalmopathy. Regions amplified from RNA transcripts were the TCR beta CDR3 regions. TCR CDR3 underwent first-round RT-PCR with the HTBI primer set. TCRdb recomputed calls from the multiplex PCR reads with MiXCR, one row per CDR3 protein. The table records some 600,000 distinct CDR3 sequences, approximately 14% of them present only once. Sequenced: blood. The source is a woman aged 25 to 39 with Graves' hyperthyroidism that later progressed to Graves' ophthalmopathy.

V and J are TRBV19 and TRBJ1-1, with D perhaps matching TRBD1 (5 bases). V shed 3 bases and J shed 5 bases, with 13 bases lying between them. Germline V gives CDR1 LNHDA, CDR2 SQIVND (reference sequence). This CDR3 has 14 amino acids. CDR3 loop: CASSMVGVRTEAFF. The CDR3 region has the DNA TGTGCCAGTAGTATGGTAGGGGTTCGGACTGAAGCTTTCTTT.

This clonotype has ten or more counts. CDR3 nucleotides: TGTGCCAGCAGTTTAGGGGTCGAGGTGGGGCGCATGACTTTCTTT. Encoded protein: CASSLGVEVGRMTFF. The chain has TRBV27 and TRBJ1-1; D perhaps matches TRBD1 (5 bases). V was shortened by 2 bases and J by 12 bases, with 22 bases between the two germline ends. Germline V gene sequence: CDR1 MNHEY, CDR2 SMNVEV (reference sequence). The CDR3 extends over 15 amino acids.

Ten or more counts support this clonotype. The chain uses TRBV5-1 and TRBJ2-7; D not certain. Per germline, CDR1 SGHRS and CDR2 YFSETQ. There are 13 residues in the CDR3. The V end lost 7 bases, the J end lost 3 bases, and 14 bases lay between the germline ends. CDR3 amino acids: CASSADPNYEQYF. In nucleotides, the CDR3 is TGCGCCAGCTCGGCGGACCCGAACTACGAGCAGTACTTC.

This clonotype appeared many times. This chain uses TRBV14 with TRBJ2-1; weak D call: TRBD2 (6 bases). Germline values: CDR1 SGHDN, CDR2 FVKESK. CDR3 length: 16 residues. V lost 4 bases and J lost 5, with 18 bases in between. In DNA form, the CDR3 reads TGTGCCAGCAGCCCCCAATGGCGGGGAGCCCACAATGAGCAGTTCTTC. The encoded protein is CASSPQWRGAHNEQFF.

The genes are TRBV29-1 and TRBJ1-5; maybe TRBD1 (6 bases). V gave up 5 bases and J gave up 4 bases, with 24 bases separating them. The germline gives CDR1 SQVTM, CDR2 ANQGSEA. The CDR3 is 17 amino acids. The CDR3 coding sequence is TGCAGCGTTTTACTTCCGACAGGTCTTTCCCATAATCAGCCCCAGCATTTT. Amino acids: CSVLLPTGLSHNQPQHF.

This sequence joins TRBV7-2 and TRBJ1-5; TRBD1 might be the D (6 bases). Germline V CDR1 and CDR2: SGHTA, FQGNSA. The CDR3 runs 16 residues. Trimming removed 1 base from V and 5 bases from J, with 15 bases in between. The CDR3 sequence is CASSLVVQGNYQPQHF. The DNA for the CDR3 is TGTGCCAGCAGCTTAGTGGTACAGGGAAATTATCAGCCCCAGCATTTT.

This clonotype has at least ten counts. This chain connects TRBV20-1 to TRBJ1-5; no definite D call. Germline-derived CDR1 and CDR2 are DFQATT and SNEGSKA (reference sequence). V shed 5 bases and J shed 5 bases, with 13 bases lying between them. The CDR3 is made up of 13 amino acids. The CDR3 reads CSALDFLDQPQHF. The CDR3 coding sequence is TGCAGTGCTTTGGACTTCCTAGATCAGCCCCAGCATTTT.

The J gene is TRBJ1-2, the V gene TRBV29-1, with no clear D. Trimming took 4 bases from V and 6 from J, leaving 15 bases between them. Germline V lookup: CDR1 SQVTM, CDR2 ANQGSEA. CDR3 length equals 13 residues. The CDR3 sequence is CSVGAEAADGYTF. The CDR3 nucleotides are TGCAGCGTTGGAGCAGAGGCGGCGGATGGCTACACCTTC.

This clonotype was observed at least ten times. V and J are TRBV11-3 and TRBJ2-4, with D uncertain. CDR3 length: 12 amino acids. V was pared by 1 base and J by 11 bases, with 9 bases between. CDR1 and CDR2 (germline): SGHNT, YENEEA. The CDR3 reads CASSLGAKFQYF. The CDR3 DNA reads as TGTGCCAGCAGCTTAGGAGCCAAATTTCAGTACTTC.

The CDR3 sequence: CASSPGVGLQETQYF. In nucleotides, the CDR3 is TGCGCCAGCAGCCCGGGAGTGGGACTTCAAGAGACCCAGTACTTC. The rearrangement uses TRBV5-1 and TRBJ2-5; D may be TRBD2 (6 bases). Germline V gives CDR1 SGHRS, CDR2 YFSETQ. The CDR3 consists of 15 residues. V lost 4 bases to trimming and J lost 2 bases, with 15 bases between them.

The genes are TRBV27 and TRBJ2-5; 8 bases line up with TRBD2. The CDR3 extends over 15 amino acids. With V trimmed by 0 bases and J by 4 bases, 4 bases remained unmatched. Germline V lookup: CDR1 MNHEY, CDR2 SMNVEV (reference sequence). CDR3 amino acids: CASSLSRLAGETQYF. Written as DNA, the CDR3 is TGTGCCAGCAGTTTATCTCGCCTAGCGGGAGAGACCCAGTACTTC.

This clonotype has ten or more counts. CDR3 protein: CSARAGGRYNEQFF. CDR3 bases: TGCAGTGCTAGAGCGGGAGGGCGTTACAATGAGCAGTTCTTC. The chain carries TRBV20-1 and TRBJ2-1; 8 nucleotides match TRBD2. The CDR3 extends over 14 amino acids. Trimming took 1 base from V and 4 from J; bases not matched to a gene: 3. Germline V gene lookup returns CDR1 DFQATT and CDR2 SNEGSKA (reference sequence).

This clonotype was seen more than once but under ten times. This chain joins TRBV15 and TRBJ1-1; 9 bases line up with TRBD1. V gave up 3 bases and J gave up 1 base; unmatched junction bases: 3. Germline lookup yields CDR1 LNHNV and CDR2 YYDKDF (reference sequence). The CDR3 is 15 residues long. The CDR3 here is CATSRDRGENTEAFF. CDR3 coding DNA: TGTGCCACCAGCAGGGACAGGGGCGAGAACACTGAAGCTTTCTTT.

This clonotype has ten or more counts. The rearrangement links TRBV12-3 or TRBV12-4 to TRBJ1-2, with 7 bases fitting TRBD1. V shed 8 bases and J 4 bases; nucleotides not matched to a gene: 4. CDR3 size: 12 residues. CDR3 amino acids: CASGQGVYGYTF. CDR3 nucleotide sequence: TGTGCCAGCGGTCAGGGGGTCTATGGCTACACCTTC.

The table lists this clonotype with many counts. The V call is TRBV6-1, the J call TRBJ2-1; no firm D call. With 6 bases removed from V and 7 bases from J, the gap between germline ends came to 19 bases. The CDR3 is 15 residues long. In germline, CDR1 is MNHNS, CDR2 SASEGT. As DNA, the CDR3 is TGTGCCAGCAGCCCCCGTGCCGCGCCAGCTAATGAGCAGTTCTTC. Protein: CASSPRAAPANEQFF.

Points on this clonotype: Germline and junction disagree at one end, which may indicate a read error. V usage is TRBV2 and J usage is TRBJ2-5; D perhaps matches TRBD2 (5 bases). The CDR3 has 12 amino acids. Germline CDR1 SNHLY, CDR2 FYNNEI. CDR3 DNA sequence: TGTGCCAGCAGTGTACGATGGGAGACCCAGCACTTC. Translation gives CASSVRWETQHF.

As to this clonotype: A much larger clone lies a single base off, so this may be a read error. V usage is TRBV10-3 and J usage is TRBJ2-3, with TRBD2 matching 9 bases. This CDR3 spans 18 amino acids. Germline assignment: CDR1 ENHRY and CDR2 SYGVKD. The CDR3 nucleotides are TGTGCCATCAGTGAGTCGAACATAGCGGGAGTCGGCACAGATACGCATTATTTT. It encodes CAISESNIAGVGTDTHYF.

The sample holds many counts of this clonotype. The chain uses TRBV6-1 and TRBJ2-5; 8 nucleotides align to TRBD2. Unmatched junction bases numbered 10, after V lost 6 bases and J lost 4 bases. This CDR3 has 15 amino acids. CDR1 and CDR2 from the germline V gene are MNHNS and SASEGT. CDR3 loop: CASSPRGGWGETQYF. For the CDR3, the DNA is TGTGCCAGCAGCCCCCGGGGGGGCTGGGGAGAGACCCAGTACTTC.

The V and J genes are TRBV7-8 and TRBJ1-2; 8 nucleotides agree with TRBD1. The CDR3 is 19 residues long. CDR1 is SGHVS, CDR2 FQNEAQ, per germline. With 1 base clipped from V and 6 bases from J, the junction kept 19 bases outside the gene matches. The DNA of the CDR3 is TGTGCCAGCAGCTTAGAGTACAGGGGGGCATTTCTATTCTCTAATGGCTACACCTTC. It encodes CASSLEYRGAFLFSNGYTF.

This chain links TRBV6-2 or TRBV6-3 with TRBJ1-1; D is ambiguous. The CDR3 sequence is 13 residues long. With 8 bases removed from V and 0 bases from J, the gap between germline ends came to 10 bases. Germline CDR1 and CDR2: MNHEY and SVGEGT. The CDR3 loop reads CASAAFLNTEAFF. The CDR3, as DNA: TGTGCCAGCGCCGCCTTCCTGAACACTGAAGCTTTCTTT.

There are many counts of this clonotype. The rearrangement links TRBV28 to TRBJ2-7, with 10 bases fitting TRBD1. The trim removed 3 bases at V and 1 base at J, leaving 9 bases unmatched. This CDR3 spans 17 amino acids. Germline assignment: CDR1 MDHEN and CDR2 SYDVKM. DNA for the CDR3: TGTGCCAGCAGTTTTATTTTGGGACAGGGGTCTTCCTACGAGCAGTACTTC. Amino acid sequence: CASSFILGQGSSYEQYF. Full variable domain (rest looked up from reference TRBV28 and TRBJ2-7): DVKVTQSSRYLVKRTGEKVFLECVQDMDHENMFWYRQDPGLGLRLIYFSYDVKMKEKGDIPEGYSVSREKKERFSLILESASTNQTSMYLCASSFILGQGSSYEQYFGPGTRLTVT.

The chain links TRBV6-1 to TRBJ2-2; D assignment may be TRBD1 or TRBD2 (5 bases each). Germline-derived CDR1 and CDR2 are MNHNS and SASEGT. This CDR3 is 15 amino acids long. V lost 8 bases and J lost 6, with 19 bases in between. The CDR3 bases are TGTGCCAGCCAGAACCTTGGGGGAAGGTCCGGGGAGCTGTTTTTT. Its translation is CASQNLGGRSGELFF.

The gene calls are TRBV19 and TRBJ2-2; TRBD1 agrees at 8 bases. This CDR3 has 14 amino acids. In germline, CDR1 is LNHDA, CDR2 SQIVND (reference sequence). Trimming removed 6 bases from V and 3 bases from J; junction bases left unmatched: 3. The DNA for the CDR3 is TGTGCCAGTAGGACAGGGGAATACACCGGGGAGCTGTTTTTT. Translated, it gives CASRTGEYTGELFF. The full variable domain, completed using reference TRBV19 and TRBJ2-2, is DGGITQSPKYLFRKEGQNVTLSCEQNLNHDAMYWYRQDPGQGLRLIYYSQIVNDFQKGDIAEGYSVSREKKESFPLTVTSAQKNPTAFYLCASRTGEYTGELFFGEGSRLTVL.

This clonotype was seen many times. The chain carries TRBV7-9 and TRBJ1-1; a weak D match, TRBD1 (5 bases). CDR1 and CDR2 (germline): SEHNR, FQNEAQ (reference sequence). The V end was cut by 0 bases, the J end by 1 base, with 12 bases between. The CDR3 loop spans 16 amino acids. This CDR3 is CASSLARGVGNTEAFF. The CDR3, as DNA: TGTGCCAGCAGCTTAGCGCGGGGGGTAGGGAACACTGAAGCTTTCTTT.

This clonotype was seen ten or more times. One end of the junction does not line up with germline, which may come from a read error. The genes are TRBV27 and TRBJ1-5; D is undetermined. CDR3 length: 16 amino acids. Germline V gene lookup returns CDR1 MNHEY and CDR2 SMNVEV (reference sequence). DNA of the CDR3: TGTGCCAGCGGTTTTCAGGTGGCCGAGGGCAATCAGCCCCAGCATTTT. It specifies CASGFQVAEGNQPQHF.

This clonotype was counted many times. V usage is TRBV9 and J usage is TRBJ2-2, with D perhaps matching TRBD2 (6 bases). Trimming left V 7 bases short and J 6 bases short, with 16 bases between. Germline V gives CDR1 SGDLS, CDR2 YYNGEE. The CDR3 spans 14 residues. CDR3 loop: CASENPLAPGELFF. The CDR3 nucleotides read TGTGCCAGCGAAAATCCACTAGCTCCCGGGGAGCTGTTTTTT.

Only a few counts were recorded for this clonotype. Being one base from a much bigger clone, this may be a read error. The rearrangement uses TRBV11-2 and TRBJ1-2; no reliable D call. From germline, CDR1 is SGHAT and CDR2 FQNNGV. CDR3 length equals 15 residues. The CDR3 here is CASSLDSTTGYGYAF. In DNA, the CDR3 is TGTGCCAGCAGCTTAGATAGTACGACGGGCTATGGCTACGCCTTC.